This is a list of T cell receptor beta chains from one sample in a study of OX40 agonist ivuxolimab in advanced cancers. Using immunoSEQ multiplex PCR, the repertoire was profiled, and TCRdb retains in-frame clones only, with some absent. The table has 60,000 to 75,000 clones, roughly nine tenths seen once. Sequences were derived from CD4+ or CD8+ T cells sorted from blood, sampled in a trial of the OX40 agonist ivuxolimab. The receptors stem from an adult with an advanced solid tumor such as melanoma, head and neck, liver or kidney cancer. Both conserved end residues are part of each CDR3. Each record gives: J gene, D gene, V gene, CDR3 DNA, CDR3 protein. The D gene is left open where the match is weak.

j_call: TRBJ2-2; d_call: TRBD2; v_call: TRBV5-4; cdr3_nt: TGTGCCAGCAGCCGGACTAGCGGGAGGACCGGGGAGCTGTTTTTT; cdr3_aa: CASSRTSGRTGELFF
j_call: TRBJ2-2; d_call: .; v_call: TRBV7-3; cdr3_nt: TGTGCCAGCAGCTTAAACAGCGACACCGGGGAGCTGTTTTTT; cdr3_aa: CASSLNSDTGELFF
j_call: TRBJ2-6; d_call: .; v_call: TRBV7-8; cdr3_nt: TGTGCCAGCAGCTTAGAGGGCAGTCTTGGCTCTGGGGCCAACGTCCTGACTTTC; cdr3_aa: CASSLEGSLGSGANVLTF
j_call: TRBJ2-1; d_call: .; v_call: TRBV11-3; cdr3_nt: TGTGCCAGCAGCCCCCGACAGGCCTCCTACAATGAGCAGTTCTTC; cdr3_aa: CASSPRQASYNEQFF
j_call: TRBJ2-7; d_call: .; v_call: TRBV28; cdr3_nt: TGTGCCAGCAGTTTAGAGTACGAGCAGTACTTC; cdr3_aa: CASSLEYEQYF
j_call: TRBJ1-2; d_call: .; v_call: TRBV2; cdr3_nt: TGTGCCAGCAGTGAGTGGGGAGGCTACACCTTC; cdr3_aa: CASSEWGGYTF
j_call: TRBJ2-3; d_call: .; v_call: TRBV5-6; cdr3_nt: TGTGCCAGCAGCTTGGGGACGTCGCAGTATTTT; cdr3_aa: CASSLGTSQYF
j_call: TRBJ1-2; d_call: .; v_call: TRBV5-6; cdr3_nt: TGTGCCAGCAGCTGGCGGGGATTCGGGTCCACCTTC; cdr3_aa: CASSWRGFGSTF
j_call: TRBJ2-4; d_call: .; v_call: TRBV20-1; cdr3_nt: TGCAGTGCGGATCGGGAAAACATTCAGTACTTC; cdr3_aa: CSADRENIQYF
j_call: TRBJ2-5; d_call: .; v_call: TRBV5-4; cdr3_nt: TGTGCCAGCAGCCCTACAGGGCGAGAGACCCAGTACTTC; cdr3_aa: CASSPTGRETQYF
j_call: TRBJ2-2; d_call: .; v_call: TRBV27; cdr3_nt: TGTGCCAGCAGCCCCGGGGCCCTGGGAAACACCGGGGAGCTGTTTTTT; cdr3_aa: CASSPGALGNTGELFF
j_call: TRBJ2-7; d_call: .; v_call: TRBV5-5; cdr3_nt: TGTGCCAGCCTAGACAGGGGAGGGCATCTCTACGAGCAGTACTTC; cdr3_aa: CASLDRGGHLYEQYF
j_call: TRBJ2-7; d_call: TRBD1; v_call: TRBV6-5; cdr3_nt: TGTGCCAGCAGACCCCGGGACAGGGGGCAGAACGAGCAGTACTTC; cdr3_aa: CASRPRDRGQNEQYF
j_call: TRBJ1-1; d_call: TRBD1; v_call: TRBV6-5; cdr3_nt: TGTGCCAGCAACAGACAGGGGGCCACTGAAGCTTTCTTT; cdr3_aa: CASNRQGATEAFF
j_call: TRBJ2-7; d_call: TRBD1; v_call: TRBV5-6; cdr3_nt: TGTGCCAGCAGCTCCGGACAGGGTATGCAGTACTTC; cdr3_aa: CASSSGQGMQYF
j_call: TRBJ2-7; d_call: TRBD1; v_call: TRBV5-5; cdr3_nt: TGTGCCAGCAGCCCCTCTGGCAGGGGGATCTACGAGCAGTACTTC; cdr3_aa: CASSPSGRGIYEQYF
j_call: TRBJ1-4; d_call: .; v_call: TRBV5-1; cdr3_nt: TGCGCCAGCATAAAGGGGCTGGGAGAAAATGAAAAACTGTTTTTT; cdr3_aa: CASIKGLGENEKLFF
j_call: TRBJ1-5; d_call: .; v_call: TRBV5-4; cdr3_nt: TGTGCCAGCAGCCTTGGGCCTCAGGGCAATCAGCCCCAGCATTTT; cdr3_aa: CASSLGPQGNQPQHF
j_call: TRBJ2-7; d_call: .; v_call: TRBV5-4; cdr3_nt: TGTGCCAGCAGCTGGGGGGGGGCTAGCAGAACGAGCTCCTACGAGCAGTACTTC; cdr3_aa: CASSWGGASRTSSYEQYF
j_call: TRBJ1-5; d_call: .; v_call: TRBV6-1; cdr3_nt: TGTGCCAGCAGTGAAGCGCGGTACTTTAGCAATCAGCCCCAGCATTTT; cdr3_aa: CASSEARYFSNQPQHF
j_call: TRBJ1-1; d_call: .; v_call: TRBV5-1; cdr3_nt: TGCGCCAGCAGCCAAGACACTGAAGCTTTCTTT; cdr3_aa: CASSQDTEAFF